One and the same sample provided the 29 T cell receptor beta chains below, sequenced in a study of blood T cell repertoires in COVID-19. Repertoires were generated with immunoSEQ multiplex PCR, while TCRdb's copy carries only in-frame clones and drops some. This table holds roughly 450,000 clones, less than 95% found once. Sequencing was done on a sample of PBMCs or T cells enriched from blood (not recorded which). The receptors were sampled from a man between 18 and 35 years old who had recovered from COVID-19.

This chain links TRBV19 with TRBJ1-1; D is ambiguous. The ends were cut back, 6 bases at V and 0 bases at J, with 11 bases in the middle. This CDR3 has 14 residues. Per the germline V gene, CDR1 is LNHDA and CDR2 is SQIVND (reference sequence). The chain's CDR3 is CASSRERMNTEAFF. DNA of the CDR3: TGTGCCAGTAGCCGGGAACGCATGAACACTGAAGCTTTCTTT.

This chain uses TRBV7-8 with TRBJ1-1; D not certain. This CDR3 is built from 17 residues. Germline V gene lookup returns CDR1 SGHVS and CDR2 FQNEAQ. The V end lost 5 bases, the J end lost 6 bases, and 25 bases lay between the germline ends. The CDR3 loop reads CASSQWTAGGGFAEAFF. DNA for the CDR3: TGTGCCAGCAGCCAATGGACCGCGGGCGGTGGATTCGCTGAAGCTTTCTTT. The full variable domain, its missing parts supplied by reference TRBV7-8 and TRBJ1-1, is GAGVSQSPRYKVAKRGQDVALRCDPISGHVSLFWYQQALGQGPEFLTYFQNEAQLDKSGLPSDRFFAERPEGSVSTLKIQRTQQEDSAVYLCASSQWTAGGGFAEAFFGQGTRLTVV.

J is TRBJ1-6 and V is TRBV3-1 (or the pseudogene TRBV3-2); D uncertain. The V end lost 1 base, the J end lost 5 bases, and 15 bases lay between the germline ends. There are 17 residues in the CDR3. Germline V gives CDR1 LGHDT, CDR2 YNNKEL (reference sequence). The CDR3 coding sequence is TGTGCCAGCAGCCAAGCGGACTCGATAGTCGATAATTCACCCCTCCACTTT. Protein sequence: CASSQADSIVDNSPLHF.

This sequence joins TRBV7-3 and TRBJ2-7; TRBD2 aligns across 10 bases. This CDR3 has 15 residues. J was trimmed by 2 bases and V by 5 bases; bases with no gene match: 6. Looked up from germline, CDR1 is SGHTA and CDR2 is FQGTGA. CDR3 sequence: CASSKTSGLTYEQYF. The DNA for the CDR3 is TGTGCCAGCAGCAAGACTAGCGGGCTTACCTACGAGCAGTACTTC. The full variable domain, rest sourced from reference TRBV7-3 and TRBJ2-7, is GAGVSQTPSNKVTEKGKYVELRCDPISGHTALYWYRQSLGQGPEFLIYFQGTGAADDSGLPNDRFFAVRPEGSVSTLKIQRTERGDSAVYLCASSKTSGLTYEQYFGPGTRLTVT.

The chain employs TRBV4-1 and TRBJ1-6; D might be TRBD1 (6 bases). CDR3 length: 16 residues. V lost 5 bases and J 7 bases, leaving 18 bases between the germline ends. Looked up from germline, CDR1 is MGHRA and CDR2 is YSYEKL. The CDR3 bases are TGCGCCAGCAGCTTCCCACAGGGAAGGGAGAATTCACCCCTCCACTTT. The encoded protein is CASSFPQGRENSPLHF.

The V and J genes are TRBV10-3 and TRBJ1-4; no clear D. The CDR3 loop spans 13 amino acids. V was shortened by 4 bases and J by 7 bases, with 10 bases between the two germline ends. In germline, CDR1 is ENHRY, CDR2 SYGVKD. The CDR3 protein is CAISALGSEKLFF. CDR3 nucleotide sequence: TGTGCCATCAGTGCCCTTGGGAGTGAAAAACTGTTTTTT.

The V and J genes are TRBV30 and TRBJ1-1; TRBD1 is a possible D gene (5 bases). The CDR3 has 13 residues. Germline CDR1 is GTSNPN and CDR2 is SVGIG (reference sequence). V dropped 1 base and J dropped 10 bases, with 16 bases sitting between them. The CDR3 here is CAWSDDTAGGAFF. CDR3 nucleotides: TGTGCCTGGAGTGATGATACAGCCGGGGGAGCTTTCTTT.

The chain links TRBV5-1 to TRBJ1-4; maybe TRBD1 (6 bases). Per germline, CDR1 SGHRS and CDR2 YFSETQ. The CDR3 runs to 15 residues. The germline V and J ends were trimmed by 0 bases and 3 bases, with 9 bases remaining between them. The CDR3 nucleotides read TGCGCCAGCAGCTTGGACAGGGCCCCTAATGAAAAACTGTTTTTT. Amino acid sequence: CASSLDRAPNEKLFF.

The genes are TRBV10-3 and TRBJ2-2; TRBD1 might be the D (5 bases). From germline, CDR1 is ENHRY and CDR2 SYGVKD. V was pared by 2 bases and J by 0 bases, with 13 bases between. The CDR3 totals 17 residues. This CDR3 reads CAISENAQGSNTGELFF. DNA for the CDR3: TGTGCCATCAGTGAGAATGCGCAGGGATCGAACACCGGGGAGCTGTTTTTT.

CDR3 region: CASGWTSGTYEQYF. CDR3 coding DNA: TGTGCCAGCGGATGGACTAGCGGAACATACGAGCAGTACTTC. The gene calls are TRBV27 and TRBJ2-7; 10 bases fit TRBD2. Per germline, CDR1 MNHEY and CDR2 SMNVEV (reference sequence). V shed 8 bases and J 4 bases; nucleotides not matched to a gene: 8. The CDR3 loop spans 14 amino acids.

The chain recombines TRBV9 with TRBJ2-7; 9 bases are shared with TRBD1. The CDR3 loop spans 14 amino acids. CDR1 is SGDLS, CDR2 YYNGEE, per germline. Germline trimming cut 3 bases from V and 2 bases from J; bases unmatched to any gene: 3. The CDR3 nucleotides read TGTGCCAGCAGCGCGGGACAGGGACCCTACGAGCAGTACTTC. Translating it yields CASSAGQGPYEQYF.

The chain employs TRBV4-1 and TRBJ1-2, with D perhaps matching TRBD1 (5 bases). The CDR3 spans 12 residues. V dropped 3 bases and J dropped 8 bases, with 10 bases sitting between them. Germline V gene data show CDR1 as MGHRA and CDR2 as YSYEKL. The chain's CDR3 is CASSQARVGYTF. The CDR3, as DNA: TGCGCCAGCAGCCAGGCCAGGGTGGGCTACACCTTC.

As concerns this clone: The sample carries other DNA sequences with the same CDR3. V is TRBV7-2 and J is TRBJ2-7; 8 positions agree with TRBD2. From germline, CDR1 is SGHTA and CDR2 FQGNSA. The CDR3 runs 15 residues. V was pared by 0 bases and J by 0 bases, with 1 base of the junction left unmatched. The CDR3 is CASSLASGASYEQYF. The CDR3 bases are TGTGCCAGCAGCTTAGCTAGCGGGGCCTCCTACGAGCAGTACTTC.

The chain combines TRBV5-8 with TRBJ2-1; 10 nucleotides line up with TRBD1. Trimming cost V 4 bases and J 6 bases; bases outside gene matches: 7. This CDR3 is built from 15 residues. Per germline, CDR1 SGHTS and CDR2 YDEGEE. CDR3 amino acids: CASSGRDRGPNEQFF. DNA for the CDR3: TGTGCCAGCAGCGGCCGGGACAGGGGTCCCAATGAGCAGTTCTTC.

The DNA of the CDR3 is TGTGCCAGCAGCCAACAGGGGCCCCTCTATAATTCACCCCTCCACTTT. This codes for CASSQQGPLYNSPLHF. V usage is TRBV3-1 (or the pseudogene TRBV3-2) and J usage is TRBJ1-6; possibly TRBD1 for D (6 bases). CDR1 is LGHDT and CDR2 is YNNKEL in the germline V gene (reference sequence). The CDR3 extends over 16 amino acids. Trimming removed 2 bases from V and 3 bases from J, with 11 bases in between.

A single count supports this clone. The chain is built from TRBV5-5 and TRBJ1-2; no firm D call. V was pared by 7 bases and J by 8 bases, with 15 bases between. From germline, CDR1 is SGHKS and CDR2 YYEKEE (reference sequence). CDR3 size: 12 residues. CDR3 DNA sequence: TGTGCCAGCTCCTCCCTCTCTAGGGGCTACACCTTC. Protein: CASSSLSRGYTF.

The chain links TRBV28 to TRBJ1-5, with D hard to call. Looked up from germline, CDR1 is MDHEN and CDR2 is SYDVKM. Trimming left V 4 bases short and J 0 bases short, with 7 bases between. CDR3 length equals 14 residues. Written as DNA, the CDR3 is TGTGCCAGCAGTTCTGACAATAGCAATCAGCCCCAGCATTTT. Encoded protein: CASSSDNSNQPQHF.

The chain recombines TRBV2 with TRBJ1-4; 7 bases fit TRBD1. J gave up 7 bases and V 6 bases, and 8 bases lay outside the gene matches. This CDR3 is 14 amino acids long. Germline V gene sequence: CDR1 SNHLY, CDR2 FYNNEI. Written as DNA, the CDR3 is TGTGCCAGCAGGCCTGACAGGGCTTTTGAAAAACTGTTTTTT. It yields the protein CASRPDRAFEKLFF.

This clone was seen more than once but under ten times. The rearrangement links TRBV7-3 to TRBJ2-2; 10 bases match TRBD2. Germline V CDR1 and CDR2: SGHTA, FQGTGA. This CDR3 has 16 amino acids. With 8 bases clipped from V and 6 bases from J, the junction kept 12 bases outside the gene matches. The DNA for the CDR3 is TGTGCCAGCGGCCCGGGACTAGCGCTAGCCCCCGGGGAGCTGTTTTTT. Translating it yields CASGPGLALAPGELFF. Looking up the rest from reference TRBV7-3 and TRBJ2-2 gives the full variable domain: GAGVSQTPSNKVTEKGKYVELRCDPISGHTALYWYRQSLGQGPEFLIYFQGTGAADDSGLPNDRFFAVRPEGSVSTLKIQRTERGDSAVYLCASGPGLALAPGELFFGEGSRLTVL.

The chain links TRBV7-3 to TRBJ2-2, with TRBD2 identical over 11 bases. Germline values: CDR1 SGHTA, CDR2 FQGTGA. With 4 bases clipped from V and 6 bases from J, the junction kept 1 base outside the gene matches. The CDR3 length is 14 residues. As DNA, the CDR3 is TGTGCCAGCAGCTCACTAGCGGGAGCCGGGGAGCTGTTTTTT. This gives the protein CASSSLAGAGELFF.

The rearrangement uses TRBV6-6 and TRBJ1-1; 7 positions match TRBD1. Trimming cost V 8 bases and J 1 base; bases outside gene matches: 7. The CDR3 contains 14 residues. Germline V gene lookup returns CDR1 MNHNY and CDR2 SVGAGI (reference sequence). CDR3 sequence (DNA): TGTGCCAGCGGACGACAGGGACGGAACACTGAAGCTTTCTTT. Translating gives CASGRQGRNTEAFF.

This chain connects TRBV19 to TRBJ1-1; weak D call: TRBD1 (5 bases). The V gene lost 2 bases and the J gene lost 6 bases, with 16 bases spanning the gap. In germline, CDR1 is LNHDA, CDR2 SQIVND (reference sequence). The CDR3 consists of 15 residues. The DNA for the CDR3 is TGTGCCAGTAGTATATGGGGGGGAGGTATGGCTGAAGCTTTCTTT. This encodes CASSIWGGGMAEAFF.

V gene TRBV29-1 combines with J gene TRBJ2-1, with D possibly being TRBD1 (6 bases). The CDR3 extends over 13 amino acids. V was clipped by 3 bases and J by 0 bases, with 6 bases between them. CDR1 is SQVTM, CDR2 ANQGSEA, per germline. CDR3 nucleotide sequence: TGCAGCGTTGACAGGGGCTCCTACAATGAGCAGTTCTTC. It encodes CSVDRGSYNEQFF.

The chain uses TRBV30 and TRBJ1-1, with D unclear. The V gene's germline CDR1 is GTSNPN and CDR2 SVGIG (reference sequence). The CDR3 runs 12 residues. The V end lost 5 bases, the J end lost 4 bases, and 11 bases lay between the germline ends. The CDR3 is CAWDVAGTEAFF. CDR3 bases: TGTGCCTGGGATGTAGCCGGCACTGAAGCTTTCTTT.

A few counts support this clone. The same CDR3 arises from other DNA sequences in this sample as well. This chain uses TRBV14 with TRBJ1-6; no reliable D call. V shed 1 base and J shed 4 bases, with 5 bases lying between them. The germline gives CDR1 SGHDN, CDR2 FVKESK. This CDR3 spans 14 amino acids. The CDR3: CASSQGQYNSPLHF. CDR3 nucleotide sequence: TGTGCCAGCAGCCAAGGACAATATAATTCACCCCTCCACTTT. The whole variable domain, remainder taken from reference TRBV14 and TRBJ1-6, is EAGVTQFPSHSVIEKGQTVTLRCDPISGHDNLYWYRRVMGKEIKFLLHFVKESKQDESGMPNNRFLAERTGGTYSTLKVQPAELEDSGVYFCASSQGQYNSPLHFGNGTRLTVT.

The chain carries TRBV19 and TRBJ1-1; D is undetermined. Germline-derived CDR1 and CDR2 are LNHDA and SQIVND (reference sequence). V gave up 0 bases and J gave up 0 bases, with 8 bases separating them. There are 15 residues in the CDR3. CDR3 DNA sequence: TGTGCCAGTAGTATAGAACATACCTTGAACACTGAAGCTTTCTTT. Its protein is CASSIEHTLNTEAFF.

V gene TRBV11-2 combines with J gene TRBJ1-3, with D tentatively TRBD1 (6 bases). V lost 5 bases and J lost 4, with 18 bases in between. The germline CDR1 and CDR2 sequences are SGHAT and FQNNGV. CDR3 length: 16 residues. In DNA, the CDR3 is TGTGCCAGCAGCGTTAGTTCAGGGGCCCGCGGAAACACCATATATTTT. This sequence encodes CASSVSSGARGNTIYF. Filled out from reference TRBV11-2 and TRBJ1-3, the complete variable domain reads EAGVAQSPRYKIIEKRQSVAFWCNPISGHATLYWYQQILGQGPKLLIQFQNNGVVDDSQLPKDRFSAERLKGVDSTLKIQPAKLEDSAVYLCASSVSSGARGNTIYFGEGSWLTVV.

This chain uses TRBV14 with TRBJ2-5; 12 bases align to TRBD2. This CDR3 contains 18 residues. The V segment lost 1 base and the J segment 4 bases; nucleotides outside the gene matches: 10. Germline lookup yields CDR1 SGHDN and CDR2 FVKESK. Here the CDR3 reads CASSQARRGLAGGETQYF. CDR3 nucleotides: TGTGCCAGCAGCCAAGCCAGGAGGGGACTAGCGGGCGGAGAGACCCAGTACTTC.

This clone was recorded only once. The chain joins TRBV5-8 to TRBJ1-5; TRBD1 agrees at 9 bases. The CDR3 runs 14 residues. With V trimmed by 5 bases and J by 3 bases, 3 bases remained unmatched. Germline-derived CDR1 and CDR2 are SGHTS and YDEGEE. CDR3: CASRWTGDNQPQHF. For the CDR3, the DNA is TGTGCCAGCAGGTGGACAGGGGACAATCAGCCCCAGCATTTT.